This TCR beta chain was sequenced during a study of blood T cell repertoires in COVID-19. Overall study context: The study drew acute and convalescent COVID-19 samples from the United States, Italy and Spain.

Germline trimming cut 5 bases from V and 3 bases from J; bases unmatched to any gene: 11. The CDR3 runs 17 residues. Germline-derived CDR1 and CDR2 are MNHEY and SMNVEV (reference sequence). The method was immunoSEQ multiplex PCR; TCRdb's version includes in-frame clones alone and lacks a portion of them. The table lists around 300,000 clones, 80% to 90% of them singletons, with less than 6.5% in the top ten. Everyone who took part was roughly 18 to 89 years old, and they came from 24 US areas. Two consecutive negative NP/OP PCR tests, clearance, or resolved symptoms defined Cohort 3 recovery. The source is a man aged 25-45 years who had recovered from COVID-19. The sample consisted of PBMCs or T cells enriched from blood (not recorded which). The gene calls are TRBV27 and TRBJ1-1; 11 nucleotides match TRBD1. DNA of the CDR3: TGTGCCAGCAGTCCAAGGACAGGGGGCCGGTCGGACACTGAAGCTTTCTTT. It translates to CASSPRTGGRSDTEAFF.